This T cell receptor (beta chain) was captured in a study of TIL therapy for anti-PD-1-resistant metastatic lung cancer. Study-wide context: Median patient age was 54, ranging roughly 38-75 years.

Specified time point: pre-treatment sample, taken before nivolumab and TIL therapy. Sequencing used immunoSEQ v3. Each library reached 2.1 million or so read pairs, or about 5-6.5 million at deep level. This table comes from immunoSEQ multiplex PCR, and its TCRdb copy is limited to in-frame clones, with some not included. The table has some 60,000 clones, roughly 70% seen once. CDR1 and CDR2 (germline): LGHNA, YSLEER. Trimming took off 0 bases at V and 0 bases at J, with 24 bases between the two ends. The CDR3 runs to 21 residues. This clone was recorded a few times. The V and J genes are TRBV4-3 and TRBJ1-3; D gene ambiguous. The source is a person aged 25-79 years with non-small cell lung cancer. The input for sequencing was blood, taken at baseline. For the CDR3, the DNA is TGCGCCAGCAGCCAAGATATTGGGATGAACAGTTACTTCCTCTCTGGAAACACCATATATTTT. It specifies CASSQDIGMNSYFLSGNTIYF.